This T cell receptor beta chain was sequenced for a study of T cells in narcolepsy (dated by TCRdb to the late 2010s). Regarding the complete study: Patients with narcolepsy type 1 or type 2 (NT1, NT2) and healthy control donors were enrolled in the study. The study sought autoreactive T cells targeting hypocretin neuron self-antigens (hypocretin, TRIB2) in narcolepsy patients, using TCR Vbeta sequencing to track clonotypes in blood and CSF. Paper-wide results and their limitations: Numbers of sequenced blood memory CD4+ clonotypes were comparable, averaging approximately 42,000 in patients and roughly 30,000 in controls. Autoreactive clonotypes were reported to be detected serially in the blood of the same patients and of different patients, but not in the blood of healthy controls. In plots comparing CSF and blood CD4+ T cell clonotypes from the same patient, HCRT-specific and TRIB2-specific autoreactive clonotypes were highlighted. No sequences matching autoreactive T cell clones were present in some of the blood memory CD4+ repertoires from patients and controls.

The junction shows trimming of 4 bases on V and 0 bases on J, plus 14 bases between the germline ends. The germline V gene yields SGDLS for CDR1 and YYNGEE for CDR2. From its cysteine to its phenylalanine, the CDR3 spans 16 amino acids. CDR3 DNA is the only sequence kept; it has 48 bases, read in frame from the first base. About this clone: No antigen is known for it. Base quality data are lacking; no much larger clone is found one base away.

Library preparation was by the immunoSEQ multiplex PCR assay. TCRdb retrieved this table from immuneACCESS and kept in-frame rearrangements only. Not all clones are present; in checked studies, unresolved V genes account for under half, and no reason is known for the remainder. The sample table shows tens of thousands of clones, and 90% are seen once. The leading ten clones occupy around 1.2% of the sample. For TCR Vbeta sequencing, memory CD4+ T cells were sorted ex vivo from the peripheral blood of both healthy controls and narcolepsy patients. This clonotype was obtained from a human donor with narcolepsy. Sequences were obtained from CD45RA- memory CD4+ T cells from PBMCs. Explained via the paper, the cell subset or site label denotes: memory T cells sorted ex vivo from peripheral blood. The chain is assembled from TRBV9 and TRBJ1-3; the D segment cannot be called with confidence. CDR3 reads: CASSPTALSSGNTIYF. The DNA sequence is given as TGTGCCAGCAGCCCGACGGCCCTAAGCTCTGGAAACACCATATATTTT.